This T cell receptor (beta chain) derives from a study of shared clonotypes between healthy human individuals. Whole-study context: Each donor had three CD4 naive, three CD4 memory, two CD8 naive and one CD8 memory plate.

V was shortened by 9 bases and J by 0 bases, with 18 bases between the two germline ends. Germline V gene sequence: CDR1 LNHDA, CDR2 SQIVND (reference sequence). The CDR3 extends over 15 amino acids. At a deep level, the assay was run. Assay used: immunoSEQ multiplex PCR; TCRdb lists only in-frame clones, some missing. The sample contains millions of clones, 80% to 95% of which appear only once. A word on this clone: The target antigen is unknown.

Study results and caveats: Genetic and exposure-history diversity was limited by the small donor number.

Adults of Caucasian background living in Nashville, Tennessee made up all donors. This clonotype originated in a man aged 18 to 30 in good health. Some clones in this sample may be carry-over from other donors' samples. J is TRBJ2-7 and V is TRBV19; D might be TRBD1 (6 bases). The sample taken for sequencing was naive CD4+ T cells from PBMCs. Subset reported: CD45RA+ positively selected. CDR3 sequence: CARPTRGQSSYEQYF. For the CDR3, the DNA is TGTGCCAGACCAACCAGGGGCCAGAGCTCCTACGAGCAGTACTTC.